The 28 T cell receptor beta chains below all came from one sample that was sequenced in a study of CD8+ T cells in alopecia areata. Treatment noted: oral pan-JAK inhibitor, 5-10 mg twice daily. Once RNA had been extracted, it was reverse transcribed into cDNA to act as the sequencing template. Only in-frame clones appear in the TCRdb table, and some are missing; sequencing was by immunoSEQ multiplex PCR. The sample lists approximately 180,000 clones, 60% occurring once. The sample consisted of CD4+ T cells sorted from blood, taken at week 24, from a patient treated with tofacitinib. All receptors come from a human donor with alopecia areata.

The chain uses TRBV2 and TRBJ1-6, with 10 bases matching TRBD1. The junction had 11 bases not matched to a gene; V was cut back by 7 bases and J by 8 bases. This CDR3 has 16 residues. The germline gives CDR1 SNHLY, CDR2 FYNNEI. The CDR3 nucleotides are TGTGCCAGCACCCCCACCCCGGGACAGGGGCATTCACCCCTCCACTTT. Translation: CASTPTPGQGHSPLHF.

This clone was seen more than once but under ten times. The rearrangement uses TRBV29-1 and TRBJ1-1, with 7 bases that match TRBD1. Germline V gives CDR1 SQVTM, CDR2 ANQGSEA. V was pared by 3 bases and J by 10 bases, with 8 bases of the junction left unmatched. The CDR3 is made up of 12 amino acids. CDR3: CSVDGGGAGAFF. The CDR3 DNA is TGCAGCGTTGATGGAGGGGGCGCCGGAGCTTTCTTT. Looking up the rest from reference TRBV29-1 and TRBJ1-1 gives the full variable domain: SAVISQKPSRDICQRGTSLTIQCQVDSQVTMMFWYRQQPGQSLTLIATANQGSEATYESGFVIDKFPISRPNLTFSTLTVSNMSPEDSSIYLCSVDGGGAGAFFGQGTRLTVV.

The chain employs TRBV6-6 and TRBJ2-7, with 11 bases fitting TRBD1. Germline V gene data show CDR1 as MNHNY and CDR2 as SVGAGI (reference sequence). This CDR3 region has 16 residues. V shed 6 bases, J shed 5 bases, and the junction held 12 bases outside the gene matches. The CDR3 region is CASSPDRGRGDHEQYF. The CDR3 DNA reads TGTGCCAGCAGCCCGGACAGGGGGCGCGGAGATCACGAGCAGTACTTC.

This clone turned up a few times. CDR3 loop: CSVEVGTGRYEQYF. CDR3 bases: TGCAGCGTTGAAGTGGGGACAGGCAGATACGAGCAGTACTTC. V usage is TRBV29-1 and J usage is TRBJ2-7; 8 bases align to TRBD1. Germline V lookup: CDR1 SQVTM, CDR2 ANQGSEA. J gave up 4 bases and V 1 base, and 6 bases lay outside the gene matches. The length of the CDR3 is 14 residues.

This clone has only a few counts. DNA of the CDR3: TGTGCCAGCAGTTTCTTGCCTGCCCTTAACTATGGCTACACCTTC. It translates to CASSFLPALNYGYTF. This chain links TRBV27 with TRBJ1-2, with D hard to call. V was pared by 3 bases and J by 1 base, with 12 bases between. The CDR3 is 15 residues long. CDR1 and CDR2 from the germline V gene are MNHEY and SMNVEV (reference sequence).

The genes are TRBV7-3 and TRBJ2-1; 7 bases align to TRBD1. From germline, CDR1 is SGHTA and CDR2 FQGTGA. This CDR3 has 15 amino acids. Trimming took 5 bases from V and 3 from J; bases not matched to a gene: 7. The CDR3 loop is CASSPKGQLYNEQFF. The CDR3 DNA sequence: TGTGCCAGCAGCCCAAAGGGACAGCTCTACAATGAGCAGTTCTTC.

V usage is TRBV15 and J usage is TRBJ2-6; no clear D gene. Deletions cut 1 base from V and 2 bases from J, with 6 bases between. The germline gives CDR1 LNHNV, CDR2 YYDKDF (reference sequence). The CDR3 sequence is 15 residues long. The CDR3 loop is CATSRVGAGANVLTF. Written as DNA, the CDR3 is TGTGCCACCAGCAGAGTTGGTGCTGGGGCCAACGTCCTGACTTTC.

CDR3 sequence reads: CASSSSSGSTGELFF. Here the CDR3 DNA reads TGTGCCAGCAGTTCCTCCTCAGGGTCCACCGGGGAGCTGTTTTTT. The chain carries TRBV27 and TRBJ2-2, with a weak D call TRBD1 (5 bases). The CDR3 is 15 amino acids. Trimming removed 4 bases from V and 4 bases from J, with 13 bases in between. Germline V gene sequence: CDR1 MNHEY, CDR2 SMNVEV (reference sequence).

This clone has only one observation. The rearrangement uses TRBV5-1 and TRBJ2-7; no firm D call. Trimming removed 5 bases at V and 5 bases at J, with 2 bases between. The CDR3 covers 9 residues. The germline CDR1 and CDR2 sequences are SGHRS and YFSETQ. The CDR3 coding sequence is TGCGCCAGCAGGGACGAGCAGTACTTC. Amino acid sequence: CASRDEQYF.

This rearrangement joins TRBV30 to TRBJ2-7, with D unclear. The V end lost 1 base, the J end lost 0 bases, and 10 bases lay between the germline ends. Germline values: CDR1 GTSNPN, CDR2 SVGIG (reference sequence). The CDR3 totals 14 residues. CDR3 loop: CAWSEGGLSYEQYF. The CDR3 DNA is TGTGCCTGGAGTGAGGGTGGGCTCTCCTACGAGCAGTACTTC.

The J gene is TRBJ2-7, the V gene TRBV25-1, with 9 bases matching TRBD2. CDR1 and CDR2 from the germline V gene are MGHDK and SYGVNS. The J segment lost 0 bases and the V segment lost 5 bases, leaving 5 bases of the junction unmatched. The CDR3 totals 15 residues. Here the CDR3 DNA reads TGTGCCAGCAGTCGCAGCGGGGGGAACTCCTACGAGCAGTACTTC. Encoded protein: CASSRSGGNSYEQYF.

This clone was observed a few times. This chain connects TRBV6-1 to TRBJ2-7; TRBD2 aligns across 12 bases. Germline CDR1 is MNHNS and CDR2 is SASEGT. The CDR3 is 15 residues long. J lost 3 bases, V lost 5 bases, and 5 bases had no gene match. CDR3 residues: CASSSTTSGGYEQYF. CDR3 DNA: TGTGCCAGCAGTTCAACGACTAGCGGGGGCTACGAGCAGTACTTC.

The chain combines TRBV13 with TRBJ2-2; no definite D call. V lost 6 bases and J 2 bases, leaving 4 bases between the germline ends. Germline CDR1 PRHDT, CDR2 FYEKMQ (reference sequence). The CDR3 runs 12 residues. In nucleotides, the CDR3 is TGTGCCAGCAGTTTTAACACCGGGGAGCTGTTTTTT. Encoded protein: CASSFNTGELFF.

The J gene is TRBJ2-7, the V gene TRBV23-1; 9 nucleotides align to TRBD1. TRBV23-1 is sorted into the ORF group, with uncertain function. This CDR3 is built from 14 residues. Unmatched junction bases numbered 10, after V lost 6 bases and J lost 7 bases. CDR3 loop: CASSHPPDRGEQYF. CDR3 sequence (DNA): TGCGCCAGCAGCCACCCGCCGGACAGGGGAGAGCAGTACTTC.

V gene TRBV27 combines with J gene TRBJ2-2; no clear D. This CDR3 is 15 amino acids long. The ends were cut back, 6 bases at V and 3 bases at J, with 14 bases in the middle. Germline CDR1 and CDR2: MNHEY and SMNVEV (reference sequence). Written as DNA, the CDR3 is TGTGCCAGCAGCCCTTCGCTGGGGTACACCGGGGAGCTGTTTTTT. It codes for CASSPSLGYTGELFF.

In nucleotides, the CDR3 is TGTGCCAGCAGCTTCTCGTCTTATGGCTACACCTTC. This gives the protein CASSFSSYGYTF. The genes are TRBV5-6 and TRBJ1-2; no firm D call. The CDR3 runs to 12 residues. Trimming pared 2 bases from V and 5 bases from J, leaving 7 bases between. CDR1 is SGHDT, CDR2 YYEEEE, per germline.

The V call is TRBV25-1, the J call TRBJ1-5; TRBD1 aligns across 8 bases. V was pared by 6 bases and J by 5 bases, with 9 bases of the junction left unmatched. CDR1 is MGHDK, CDR2 SYGVNS, per germline. The CDR3 consists of 15 residues. The CDR3: CASSPSGQGYQPQHF. CDR3 nucleotides: TGTGCCAGCAGCCCCTCCGGACAGGGTTATCAGCCCCAGCATTTT.

The genes are TRBV2 and TRBJ2-2; D is ambiguous. The CDR3 has 14 amino acids. Germline lookup yields CDR1 SNHLY and CDR2 FYNNEI. V was pared by 7 bases and J by 0 bases, with 9 bases between. The CDR3: CASKADPNTGELFF. The CDR3 nucleotides read TGTGCCAGCAAGGCAGACCCGAACACCGGGGAGCTGTTTTTT.

This chain links TRBV10-3 with TRBJ1-1; D is unclear. The V end lost 2 bases, the J end lost 4 bases, and 5 bases lay between the germline ends. Per germline, CDR1 ENHRY and CDR2 SYGVKD. There are 12 residues in the CDR3. CDR3 sequence: CAISEGGTEAFF. The CDR3 nucleotides read TGTGCCATCAGTGAGGGTGGCACTGAAGCTTTCTTT.

The V call is TRBV2, the J call TRBJ1-1; 7 bases match TRBD1. CDR3 length: 12 amino acids. Germline V gene lookup returns CDR1 SNHLY and CDR2 FYNNEI. J lost 3 bases, V lost 8 bases, and 3 bases had no gene match. As DNA, the CDR3 is TGTGCCAGCGCCGGGACAGACACTGAAGCTTTCTTT. It specifies CASAGTDTEAFF.

The gene calls are TRBV29-1 and TRBJ2-3, with 8 bases fitting TRBD1. Germline lookup yields CDR1 SQVTM and CDR2 ANQGSEA. J lost 5 bases, V lost 7 bases, and 5 bases had no gene match. This CDR3 is built from 12 residues. The CDR3: CSGGQVGDTQYF. In DNA, the CDR3 is TGCAGCGGGGGACAGGTTGGAGATACGCAGTATTTT.

The V gene is TRBV27, the J gene TRBJ1-5; weak D call: TRBD1 (5 bases). Trimming cost V 0 bases and J 2 bases, with 8 bases left between them. The germline V gene encodes CDR1 MNHEY and CDR2 SMNVEV (reference sequence). This CDR3 is built from 15 residues. For the CDR3, the DNA is TGTGCCAGCAGTTTATCTAGGGGAGGCAATCAGCCCCAGCATTTT. Translated, it gives CASSLSRGGNQPQHF.

This clone was counted only a few times. The V call is TRBV29-1, the J call TRBJ2-3, with D perhaps TRBD1 (5 bases). The CDR3 has 14 residues. Germline values: CDR1 SQVTM, CDR2 ANQGSEA. Trimming cost V 4 bases and J 4 bases, with 15 bases left between them. CDR3 region: CSVGVAQGADTQYF. The CDR3 DNA sequence: TGCAGCGTTGGGGTAGCCCAGGGCGCAGATACGCAGTATTTT.

The table lists this clone with a few counts. J is TRBJ2-1 and V is TRBV2, with 10 bases identical to TRBD1. J gave up 5 bases and V 4 bases, and 8 bases lay outside the gene matches. This CDR3 spans 16 amino acids. Per the germline V gene, CDR1 is SNHLY and CDR2 is FYNNEI. The DNA for the CDR3 is TGTGCCAGCAGTGGCACCGGGACAGGGGAACACAATGAGCAGTTCTTC. Amino acids: CASSGTGTGEHNEQFF.

This chain joins TRBV5-6 and TRBJ2-6; D ambiguous. The CDR3 has 17 amino acids. CDR1 is SGHDT, CDR2 YYEEEE, per germline. Between the trimmed V and J ends, which lost 6 bases and 3 bases, there was a span of 19 bases. Here the CDR3 DNA reads TGTGCCAGCACCCTTCAGTCTACAGTACGTGGGGCCAACGTCCTGACTTTC. It codes for CASTLQSTVRGANVLTF.

The rearrangement links TRBV6-5 to TRBJ2-2, with TRBD1 identical over 7 bases. Per germline, CDR1 MNHEY and CDR2 SVGAGI. V lost 5 bases and J lost 5; bases outside the gene matches: 8. The CDR3 length is 15 residues. CDR3 DNA sequence: TGTGCCAGCAGTCTACAGGGGCTTTGGACCGGGGAGCTGTTTTTT. Translated: CASSLQGLWTGELFF.

This chain connects TRBV4-3 to TRBJ2-7; D might be TRBD1 (5 bases). The V gene lost 0 bases and the J gene lost 3 bases, with 6 bases spanning the gap. CDR1 and CDR2 (germline): LGHNA, YSLEER. The CDR3 sequence is 13 residues long. As DNA, the CDR3 is TGCGCCAGCAGCCAAGACAGGGACTACGAGCAGTACTTC. The encoded protein is CASSQDRDYEQYF.

The rearrangement links TRBV5-1 to TRBJ1-6; D gene uncertain. The CDR3 has 13 residues. CDR1 is SGHRS and CDR2 is YFSETQ in the germline V gene. V lost 0 bases to trimming and J lost 8 bases, with 6 bases between them. The CDR3 DNA follows: TGCGCCAGCAGCTTGGGATCGGATTCACCCCTCCACTTT. Its protein product is CASSLGSDSPLHF.